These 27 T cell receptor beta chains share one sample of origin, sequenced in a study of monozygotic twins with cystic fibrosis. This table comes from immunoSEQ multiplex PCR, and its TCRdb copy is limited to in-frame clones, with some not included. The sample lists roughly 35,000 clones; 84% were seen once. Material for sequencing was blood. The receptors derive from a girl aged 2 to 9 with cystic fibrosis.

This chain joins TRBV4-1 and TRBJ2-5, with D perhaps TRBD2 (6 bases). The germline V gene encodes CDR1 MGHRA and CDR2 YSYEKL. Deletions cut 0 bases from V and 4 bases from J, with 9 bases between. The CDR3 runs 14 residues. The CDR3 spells CASSQDRGGETQYF. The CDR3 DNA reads TGCGCCAGCAGCCAAGATCGGGGAGGAGAGACCCAGTACTTC.

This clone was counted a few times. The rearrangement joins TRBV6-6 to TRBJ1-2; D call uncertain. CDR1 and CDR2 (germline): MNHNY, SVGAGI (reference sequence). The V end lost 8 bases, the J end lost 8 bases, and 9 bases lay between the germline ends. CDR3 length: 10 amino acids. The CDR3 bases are TGTGCCAGCTTCCACGGCGGCTACACCTTC. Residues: CASFHGGYTF.

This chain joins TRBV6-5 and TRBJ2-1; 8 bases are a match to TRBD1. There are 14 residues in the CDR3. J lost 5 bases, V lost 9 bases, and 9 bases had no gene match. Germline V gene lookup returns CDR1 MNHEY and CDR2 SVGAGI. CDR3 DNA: TGTGCCAGTTTCAAGGACAGGGTAAACAATGAGCAGTTCTTC. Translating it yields CASFKDRVNNEQFF.

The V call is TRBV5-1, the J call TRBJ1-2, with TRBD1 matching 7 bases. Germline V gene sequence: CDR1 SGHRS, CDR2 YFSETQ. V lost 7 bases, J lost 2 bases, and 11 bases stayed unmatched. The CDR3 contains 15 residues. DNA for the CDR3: TGCGCCAGCTCCTCTGAGGCAGGGGGGAACTATGGCTACACCTTC. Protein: CASSSEAGGNYGYTF. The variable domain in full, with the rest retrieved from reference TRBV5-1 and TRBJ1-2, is KAGVTQTPRYLIKTRGQQVTLSCSPISGHRSVSWYQQTPGQGLQFLFEYFSETQRNKGNFPGRFSGRQFSNSRSEMNVSTLELGDSALYLCASSSEAGGNYGYTFGSGTRLTVV.

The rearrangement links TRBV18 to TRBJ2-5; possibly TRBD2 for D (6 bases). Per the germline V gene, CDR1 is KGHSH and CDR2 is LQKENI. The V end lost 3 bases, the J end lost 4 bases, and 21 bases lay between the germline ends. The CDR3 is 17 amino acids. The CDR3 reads CASSPLGLTLRGETQYF. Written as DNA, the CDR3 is TGTGCCAGCTCACCCCTGGGACTCACTTTGCGGGGAGAGACCCAGTACTTC.

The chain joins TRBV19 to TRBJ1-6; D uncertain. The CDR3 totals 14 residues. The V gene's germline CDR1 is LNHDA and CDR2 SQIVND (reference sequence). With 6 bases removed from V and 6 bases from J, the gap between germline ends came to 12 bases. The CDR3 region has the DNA TGTGCCAGTAGCCCACGAGCAACTAATTCACCCCTCCACTTT. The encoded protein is CASSPRATNSPLHF.

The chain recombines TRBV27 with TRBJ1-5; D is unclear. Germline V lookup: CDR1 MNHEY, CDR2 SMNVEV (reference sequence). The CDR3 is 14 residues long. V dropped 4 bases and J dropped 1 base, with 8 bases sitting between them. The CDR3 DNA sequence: TGTGCCAGCAGTTACTCCGGCAGCAATCAGCCCCAGCATTTT. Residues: CASSYSGSNQPQHF.

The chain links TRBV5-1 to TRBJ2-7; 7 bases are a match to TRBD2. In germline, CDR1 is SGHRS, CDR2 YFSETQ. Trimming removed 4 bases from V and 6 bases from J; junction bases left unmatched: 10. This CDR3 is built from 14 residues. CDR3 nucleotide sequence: TGCGCCAGCAGCCTGATCCGGCCGGGGGGCGAGCAGTACTTC. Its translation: CASSLIRPGGEQYF. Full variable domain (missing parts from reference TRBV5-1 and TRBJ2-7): KAGVTQTPRYLIKTRGQQVTLSCSPISGHRSVSWYQQTPGQGLQFLFEYFSETQRNKGNFPGRFSGRQFSNSRSEMNVSTLELGDSALYLCASSLIRPGGEQYFGPGTRLTVT.

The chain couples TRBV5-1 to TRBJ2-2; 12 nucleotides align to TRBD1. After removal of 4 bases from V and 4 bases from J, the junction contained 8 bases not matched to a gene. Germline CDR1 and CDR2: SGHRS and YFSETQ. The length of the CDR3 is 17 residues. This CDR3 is CASSTRPGQGATGELFF. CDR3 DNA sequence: TGCGCCAGCAGCACCCGGCCGGGACAGGGGGCCACCGGGGAGCTGTTTTTT.

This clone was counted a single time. CDR3 bases: TGTGCCAGCAGTGAAACAAGGCATGGACGGGAGCTGTTTTTT. It is translated as CASSETRHGRELFF. The chain couples TRBV6-1 to TRBJ2-2, with D hard to call. The CDR3 totals 14 residues. From germline, CDR1 is MNHNS and CDR2 SASEGT. V lost 2 bases and J 9 bases, leaving 13 bases between the germline ends.

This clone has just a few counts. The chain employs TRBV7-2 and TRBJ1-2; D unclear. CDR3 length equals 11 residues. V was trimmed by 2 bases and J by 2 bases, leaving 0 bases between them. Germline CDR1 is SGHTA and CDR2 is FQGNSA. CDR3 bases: TGTGCCAGCAGCTTAAACTATGGCTACACCTTC. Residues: CASSLNYGYTF.

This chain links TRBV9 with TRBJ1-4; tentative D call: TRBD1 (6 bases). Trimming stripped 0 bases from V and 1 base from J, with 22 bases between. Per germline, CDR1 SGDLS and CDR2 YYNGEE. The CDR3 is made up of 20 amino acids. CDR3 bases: TGTGCCAGCAGCGTAGGCTTTAGCGTAGGGACAAAAAGAACTAATGAAAAACTGTTTTTT. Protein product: CASSVGFSVGTKRTNEKLFF. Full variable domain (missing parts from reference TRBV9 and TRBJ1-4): DSGVTQTPKHLITATGQRVTLRCSPRSGDLSVYWYQQSLDQGLQFLIQYYNGEERAKGNILERFSAQQFPDLHSELNLSSLELGDSALYFCASSVGFSVGTKRTNEKLFFGSGTQLSVL.

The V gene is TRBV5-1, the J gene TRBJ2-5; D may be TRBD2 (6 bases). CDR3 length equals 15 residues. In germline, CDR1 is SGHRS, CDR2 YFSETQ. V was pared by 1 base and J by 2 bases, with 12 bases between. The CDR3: CASSLKSGGQETQYF. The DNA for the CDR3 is TGCGCCAGCAGCTTGAAGTCCGGGGGTCAAGAGACCCAGTACTTC.

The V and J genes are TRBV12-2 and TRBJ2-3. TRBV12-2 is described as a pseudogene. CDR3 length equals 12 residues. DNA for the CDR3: TGTGCAAGTCGCTTGAGCACAGATACGCAGTATTTT. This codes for CASRLSTDTQYF.

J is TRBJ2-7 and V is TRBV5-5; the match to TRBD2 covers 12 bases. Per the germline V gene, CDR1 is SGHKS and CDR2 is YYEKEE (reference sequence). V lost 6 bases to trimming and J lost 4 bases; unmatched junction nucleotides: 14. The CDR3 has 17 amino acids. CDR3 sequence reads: CASIPSTSGGIFYEQYF. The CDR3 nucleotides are TGTGCCAGCATCCCGAGTACTAGCGGGGGGATTTTTTACGAGCAGTACTTC.

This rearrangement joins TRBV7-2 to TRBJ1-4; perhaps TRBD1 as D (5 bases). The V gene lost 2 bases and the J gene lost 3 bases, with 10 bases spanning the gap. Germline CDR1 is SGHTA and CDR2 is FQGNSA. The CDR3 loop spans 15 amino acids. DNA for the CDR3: TGTGCCAGCAGCTTAAGTGGGGCACCTAATGAAAAACTGTTTTTT. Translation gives CASSLSGAPNEKLFF.

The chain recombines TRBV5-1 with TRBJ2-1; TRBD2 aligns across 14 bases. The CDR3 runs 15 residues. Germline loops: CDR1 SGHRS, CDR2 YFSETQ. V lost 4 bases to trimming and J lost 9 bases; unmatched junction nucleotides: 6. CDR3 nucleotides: TGCGCCAGCAGCCAAGGACTAGCGGGGGGTGGTGAGCAGTTCTTC. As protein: CASSQGLAGGGEQFF.

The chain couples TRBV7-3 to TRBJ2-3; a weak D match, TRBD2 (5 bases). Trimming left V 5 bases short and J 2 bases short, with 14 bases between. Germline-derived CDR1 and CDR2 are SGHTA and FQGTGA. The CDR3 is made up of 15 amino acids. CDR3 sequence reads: CASSPGVAHTDTQYF. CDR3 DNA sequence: TGTGCCAGCAGCCCCGGGGTGGCCCACACAGATACGCAGTATTTT.

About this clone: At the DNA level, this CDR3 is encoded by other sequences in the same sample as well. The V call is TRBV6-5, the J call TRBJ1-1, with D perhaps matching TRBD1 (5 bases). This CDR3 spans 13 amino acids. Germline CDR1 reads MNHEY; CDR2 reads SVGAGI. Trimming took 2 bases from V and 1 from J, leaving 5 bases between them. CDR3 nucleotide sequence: TGTGCCAGCAGTTACACAGGGAACACTGAAGCTTTCTTT. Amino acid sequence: CASSYTGNTEAFF.

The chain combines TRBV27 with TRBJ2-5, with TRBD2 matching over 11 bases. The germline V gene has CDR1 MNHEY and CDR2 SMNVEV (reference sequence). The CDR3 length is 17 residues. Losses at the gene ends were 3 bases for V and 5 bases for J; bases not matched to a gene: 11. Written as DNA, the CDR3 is TGTGCCAGCAGTTTCCTTAGCGGGGGGGTCACCAGGGAGACCCAGTACTTC. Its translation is CASSFLSGGVTRETQYF.

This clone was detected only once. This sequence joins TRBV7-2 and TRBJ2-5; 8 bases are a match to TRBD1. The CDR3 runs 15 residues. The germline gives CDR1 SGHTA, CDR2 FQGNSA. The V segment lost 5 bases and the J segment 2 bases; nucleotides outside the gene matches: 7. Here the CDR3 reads CASSPRGQDQETQYF. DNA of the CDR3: TGTGCCAGCAGCCCCAGGGGACAGGATCAAGAGACCCAGTACTTC. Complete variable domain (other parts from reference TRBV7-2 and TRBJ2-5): GAGVSQSPSNKVTEKGKDVELRCDPISGHTALYWYRQSLGQGLEFLIYFQGNSAPDKSGLPSDRFSAERTGGSVSTLTIQRTQQEDSAVYLCASSPRGQDQETQYFGPGTRLLVL.

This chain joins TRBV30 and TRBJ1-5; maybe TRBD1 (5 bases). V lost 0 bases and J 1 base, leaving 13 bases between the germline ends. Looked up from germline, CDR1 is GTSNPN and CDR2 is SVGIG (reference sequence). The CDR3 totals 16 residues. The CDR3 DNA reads TGTGCCTGGAGTGTACGGGGGGGGAGCAGCAATCAGCCCCAGCATTTT. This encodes CAWSVRGGSSNQPQHF.

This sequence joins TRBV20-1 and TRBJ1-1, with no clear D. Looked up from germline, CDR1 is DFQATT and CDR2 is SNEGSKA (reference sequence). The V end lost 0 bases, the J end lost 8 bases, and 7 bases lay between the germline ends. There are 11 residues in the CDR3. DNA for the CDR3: TGCAGTGCTAGAGATCCGCCCGAAGCTTTCTTT. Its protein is CSARDPPEAFF.

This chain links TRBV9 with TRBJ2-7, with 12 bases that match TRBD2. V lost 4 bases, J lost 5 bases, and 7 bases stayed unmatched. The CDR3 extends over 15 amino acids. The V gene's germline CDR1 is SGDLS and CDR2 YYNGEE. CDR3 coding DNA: TGTGCCAGCAGCCCTAGCGGGGGGGCGACAGACGAGCAGTACTTC. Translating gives CASSPSGGATDEQYF.

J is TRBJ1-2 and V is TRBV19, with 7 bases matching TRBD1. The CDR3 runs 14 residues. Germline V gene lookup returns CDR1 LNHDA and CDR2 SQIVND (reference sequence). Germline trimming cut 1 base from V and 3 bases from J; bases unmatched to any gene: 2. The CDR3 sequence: CASSIGGGYYGYTF. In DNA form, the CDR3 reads TGTGCCAGTAGTATAGGAGGGGGCTACTATGGCTACACCTTC.

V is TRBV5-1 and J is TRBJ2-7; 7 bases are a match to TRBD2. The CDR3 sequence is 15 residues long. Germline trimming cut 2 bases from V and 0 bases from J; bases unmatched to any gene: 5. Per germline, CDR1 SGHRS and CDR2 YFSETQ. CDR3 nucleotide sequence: TGCGCCAGCAGCTTTTTAGCGGGTAGCTCCTACGAGCAGTACTTC. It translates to CASSFLAGSSYEQYF.

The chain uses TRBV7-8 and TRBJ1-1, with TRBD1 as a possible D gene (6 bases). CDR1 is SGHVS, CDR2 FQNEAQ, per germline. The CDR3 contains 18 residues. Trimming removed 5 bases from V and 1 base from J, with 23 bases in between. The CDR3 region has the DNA TGTGCCAGCAGCCAACCCATAGGGGACTGGACAGCGAACACTGAAGCTTTCTTT. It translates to CASSQPIGDWTANTEAFF.